This TCR beta chain was sequenced in a study of neurological immune-mediated disorders. Notes on the study in general: Private repertoires in all groups were suggested, as expanded clones shared no CDR3 amino acid sequences across subjects.

This clonotype has at least ten counts. No antigen is known for it. The germline V gene has CDR1 SGHRS and CDR2 YFSETQ. V shed 0 bases and J shed 1 base, with 7 bases lying between them. This CDR3 is 15 amino acids long. 5'RACE generated cDNA with 10-nucleotide random UMIs. MiXCR was run by TCRdb on the 5' RACE reads, yielding one entry per CDR3 protein. Among over 55,000 distinct CDR3 sequences listed, roughly 10% were seen once. Time point noted: longitudinal time-point 1 (baseline). The study drew its healthy controls from blood bank volunteers in Maryland, USA. From 2 million PBMCs stored at -80 C, the unsorted libraries were generated.

Source material: PBMCs. The receptor was derived from a young man in good health. The chain employs TRBV5-1 and TRBJ2-2; no firm D call. The CDR3 sequence: CASSLDTMNTGELFF. The CDR3 nucleotides read TGCGCCAGCAGCTTGGACACAATGAACACCGGGGAGCTGTTTTTT.